The rows below give T cell receptor beta chains drawn from one sample of a study of cytomegalovirus exposure and HLA in healthy donors. Here immunoSEQ multiplex PCR was the method, and the copy in TCRdb shows in-frame clones only, minus some. The table shows approximately 300,000 clones, with almost 85% occurring only once. The sample consisted of PBMCs. The receptors originated from a woman in her thirties or forties in good health and CMV-seropositive. CDR3s include the opening cysteine and the closing phenylalanine or tryptophan. D genes are given only for firm matches. Rows may omit the clone size; those that give it use once, few, many or a size class.

>TRBJ1-5|15|-|TRBD1|TRBV19
TGTGCCAGTAGACCACAGGGGGCGAGCAATCAGCCCCAGCATTTT
CASRPQGASNQPQHF
>TRBJ2-3|17|-|-|TRBV6-1
TGTGCCAGCAGTGATTTTGTGTCGGGAGCGGTCACAGATACGCAGTATTTT
CASSDFVSGAVTDTQYF
>TRBJ2-5|17|few|TRBD2|TRBV19
TGTGCCAGTAGTATTTTCCCGGGAGGGCCCAGTGCGGAGACCCAGTACTTC
CASSIFPGGPSAETQYF
>TRBJ2-2|15|-|TRBD2|TRBV4-3
TGCGCCAGCAGCCAAGAGGCGGGAGGGACCGGGGAGCTGTTTTTT
CASSQEAGGTGELFF
>TRBJ2-1|14|-|-|TRBV7-8
TGTGCCAGCAGCTTGAAGCTTTCCTACAATGAGCAGTTCTTC
CASSLKLSYNEQFF
>TRBJ2-1|16|once|-|TRBV6-5
TGTGCCAGCAGTTACTCTTCGGAGAGCTCCTACAATGAGCAGTTCTTC
CASSYSSESSYNEQFF
>TRBJ1-4|16|-|-|TRBV25-1
TGTGCCAGCAGTGAATCGGGGTTCACAACTAATGAAAAACTGTTTTTT
CASSESGFTTNEKLFF
>TRBJ2-5|14|-|TRBD1|TRBV5-1
TGCGCCAGCAGCTCCAGACAGGGGAGGGAGACCCAGTACTTC
CASSSRQGRETQYF
>TRBJ2-2|13|few|-|TRBV19
TGTGCCAGCAGACAGGCGAACACCGGGGAGCTGTTTTTT
CASRQANTGELFF
>TRBJ1-1|14|few|-|TRBV10-3
TGTGCCATCAGTCCTCGGGGGATGAACACTGAAGCTTTCTTT
CAISPRGMNTEAFF
>TRBJ2-1|20|-|TRBD2|TRBV4-3
TGCGCCAGCAGCCAAGTCTTAAGGACTAGCGGGGTTAGCTCCTACAATGAGCAGTTCTTC
CASSQVLRTSGVSSYNEQFF
>TRBJ2-7|14|-|-|TRBV28
TGTGCCAGCAGGTCGGCAGGGAGGTCCTACGAGCAGTACTTC
CASRSAGRSYEQYF
>TRBJ1-5|12|-|-|TRBV28
TGTGCCGCCCAGGTAGGAAGTCAGCCCCAGCATTTT
CAAQVGSQPQHF
>TRBJ2-2|14|-|TRBD1|TRBV7-7
TGTGCCAGCAGCGCACACAGGGGCTCCGGGGAGCTGTTTTTT
CASSAHRGSGELFF